The following is a TCR beta chain sequence with its context. These data come from a study of cytotoxic CD8 clonotypes in ibrutinib-treated CLL. Method: immunoSEQ multiplex PCR; TCRdb's copy keeps in-frame clones and lacks some. The table includes approximately 100,000 clones, roughly three quarters detected once. This clonotype was sampled from a human donor with chronic lymphocytic leukemia. The sample consisted of PBMCs, taken after 24 months of ibrutinib treatment.

The CDR3 DNA sequence: TGTGCCAGTAGTCTCAGGGTTTTCGGGGAGCTGTTTTTT. Its protein is CASSLRVFGELFF. The chain combines TRBV19 with TRBJ2-2; tentatively, D is TRBD1 (5 bases). Germline V CDR1 and CDR2: LNHDA, SQIVND (reference sequence). With 5 bases removed from V and 7 bases from J, the gap between germline ends came to 11 bases. This CDR3 is 13 amino acids long.